The next 8 T cell receptor beta chains were all read from a single sample in a study of regulatory T cells in long-lasting Graves disease. The time point denotes: newly diagnosed GD, antithyroid drugs for less than 3 months. Making the TCR library involved RNA that had been extracted from PBMCs. Arm-PCR of CDR3 regions with iRepertoire HTBI primers generated TCR beta libraries. TCRdb re-called the multiplex PCR reads through MiXCR, storing one row per CDR3 protein. The sample holds 360,000 or so distinct CDR3 sequences, about a sixth seen once. The sample also formed part of further work on T cells in Graves' hyperthyroidism and ophthalmopathy.

The sample here was peripheral blood mononuclear cells (PBMCs), taken at new diagnosis, from a patient treated with antithyroid drugs. These receptors originate from a woman between 18 and 29 years old with Graves disease.

This clonotype has a single count. A much larger clone differs by one base, so this may be a read error. CDR3 coding DNA: TGTGCCACCAGCAGGGGCGAGGGACGGAGCACCGGGGAGCTGTTTTTT. This encodes CATSRGEGRSTGELFF. The genes are TRBV15 and TRBJ2-2; either TRBD1 or TRBD2 may supply D (5 bases each). The CDR3 is 16 residues long. Trimming left V 3 bases short and J 4 bases short, with 15 bases between. Germline assignment: CDR1 LNHNV and CDR2 YYDKDF (reference sequence).

The count of this clonotype is one. Its ends do not fully match the called genes, so a read error is possible. CDR3 DNA: TGTGCCAGCAGTGTCGATAGGAGTCCCCCCTCTGAGCAGTCCTTC. It is translated as CASSVDRSPPSEQSF. This chain joins TRBV2 and TRBJ2-3; D not certain. This CDR3 is built from 15 residues. The germline V gene has CDR1 SNHLY and CDR2 FYNNEI.

This chain uses TRBV27 with TRBJ1-2, with D maybe TRBD1 (6 bases). Between the trimmed V and J ends, which lost 1 base and 6 bases, there was a span of 12 bases. The CDR3 runs to 14 residues. CDR1 is MNHEY and CDR2 is SMNVEV in the germline V gene (reference sequence). The CDR3 DNA follows: TGTGCCAGCAGTTTATACAGGGAGTGGGATGGCTACACCTTC. Protein sequence: CASSLYREWDGYTF.

CDR3 DNA: TGTGCCTGGAGTGGTCTGAATAATTCACCCCTCCACTTT. Translating it yields CAWSGLNNSPLHF. This sequence joins TRBV30 and TRBJ1-6; D not resolved. V lost 1 base to trimming and J lost 5 bases, with 6 bases between them. The germline V gene has CDR1 GTSNPN and CDR2 SVGIG (reference sequence). CDR3 length: 13 amino acids.

This clonotype was seen at least ten times. A junction boundary mismatches the germline segment, possibly from a read error. The chain uses TRBV5-1 and TRBJ2-3; D may be TRBD1 (6 bases). CDR1 is SGHRS and CDR2 is YFSETQ in the germline V gene. The CDR3 covers 15 residues. The CDR3 DNA reads as TGTGCCAGCAGCTTACAGGGAAAATTCACGAATACGCAGTATTTT. It encodes CASSLQGKFTNTQYF.

The table lists this clonotype with many counts. The J gene is TRBJ1-4, the V gene TRBV2, with a possible D match to TRBD1 (5 bases). V lost 11 bases and J 0 bases, leaving 13 bases between the germline ends. The CDR3 is 14 amino acids. From germline, CDR1 is SNHLY and CDR2 FYNNEI. The CDR3 is CAGATDSTNEKLFF. CDR3 coding DNA: TGTGCCGGAGCGACAGATTCAACTAATGAAAAACTGTTTTTT.

This clonotype was recorded once. The CDR3 sequence: CASSPTGLSYNEQFF. CDR3 coding DNA: TGTGCCAGCAGCCCGACAGGGCTTTCCTACAATGAGCAGTTCTTC. V is TRBV7-9 and J is TRBJ2-1, with TRBD1 matching 7 bases. The CDR3 is 15 residues long. The V segment lost 5 bases and the J segment 1 base; nucleotides outside the gene matches: 5. Germline CDR1 and CDR2: SEHNR and FQNEAQ (reference sequence).

DNA for the CDR3: TGTGCCAGCAGTGACTCTAGCGGGGGGCCTTACAATGAGCAGTTCTTC. It yields the protein CASSDSSGGPYNEQFF. The rearrangement joins TRBV6-4 to TRBJ2-1; 10 nucleotides match TRBD2. Germline trimming cut 0 bases from V and 4 bases from J; bases unmatched to any gene: 3. This CDR3 region has 16 residues. Germline V lookup: CDR1 MRHNA, CDR2 SNTAGT.